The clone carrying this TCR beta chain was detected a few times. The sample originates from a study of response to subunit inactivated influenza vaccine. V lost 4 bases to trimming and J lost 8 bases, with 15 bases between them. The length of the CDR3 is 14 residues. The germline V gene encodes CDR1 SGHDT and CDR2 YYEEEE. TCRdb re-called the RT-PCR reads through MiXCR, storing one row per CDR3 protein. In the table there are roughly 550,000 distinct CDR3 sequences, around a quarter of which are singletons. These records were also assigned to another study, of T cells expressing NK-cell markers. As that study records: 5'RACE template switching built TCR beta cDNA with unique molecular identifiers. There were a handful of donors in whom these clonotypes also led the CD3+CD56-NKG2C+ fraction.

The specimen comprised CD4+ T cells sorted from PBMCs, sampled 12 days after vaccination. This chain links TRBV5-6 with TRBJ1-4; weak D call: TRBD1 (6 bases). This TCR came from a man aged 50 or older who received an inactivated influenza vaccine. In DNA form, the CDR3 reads TGTGCCAGCAGCGGATCTACAGGGTTCGAAAAACTGTTTTTT. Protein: CASSGSTGFEKLFF.